These T cell receptor beta chains were read from a single sample in a study of blood T cell repertoires in COVID-19. Only in-frame clones appear in the TCRdb table, and some are missing; sequencing was by immunoSEQ multiplex PCR. The sample shows more than 200,000 clones, about 88% of them seen only once. The source material was peripheral blood. These TCRs come from a man aged 70 or older with acute or convalescent COVID-19. CDR3s include the opening cysteine and the closing phenylalanine or tryptophan. Each record gives: J gene, V gene, clone size, D gene, CDR3 DNA, CDR3 protein. The D gene is left open where the match is weak. Expanded clones are given a class, and other clones once, few, many or no size at all.

TRBJ2-5 | TRBV25-1 | . | . | TGTGCCATCCCCAGGGCGGAGACCCAGTACTTC | CAIPRAETQYF
TRBJ2-3 | TRBV5-5 | . | . | TGTGCCAGCAGCTTGGGACCGCGAGAGGCAGATACGCAGTATTTT | CASSLGPREADTQYF
TRBJ2-7 | TRBV29-1 | . | TRBD1 | TGCAGCGTTAGACAGGGTTCGGGATCCTACGAGCAGTACTTC | CSVRQGSGSYEQYF
TRBJ1-1 | TRBV18 | . | . | TGTGCCAGCTCACCAGACAGGACGAACACTGAAGCTTTCTTT | CASSPDRTNTEAFF
TRBJ1-3 | TRBV5-6 | . | . | TGTGCCAGCAGCTTGGCACAGCCTGGAAACACCATATATTTT | CASSLAQPGNTIYF
TRBJ2-7 | TRBV5-6 | . | . | TGTGCCAGCAGCTCGTGGGGGCGACCCTACGAGCAGTACTTC | CASSSWGRPYEQYF
TRBJ2-1 | TRBV28 | . | TRBD2 | TGTGCCAGCAGAGCGGGAGGCAGTTACAATGAGCAGTTCTTC | CASRAGGSYNEQFF
TRBJ2-6 | TRBV25-1 | . | . | TGTGCTTCTAGCTCTGGGGCCAACGTCCTGACTTTC | CASSSGANVLTF
TRBJ2-2 | TRBV7-9 | . | . | TGTGCCAGCAGCTTTACTGGTGCCGGGGAGCTGTTTTTT | CASSFTGAGELFF
TRBJ1-3 | TRBV13 | once | TRBD1 | TGTGCCAGCAGCGCCCGGGACAGGAGGAAGAGAGAAAACACCATATATTTT | CASSARDRRKRENTIYF
TRBJ2-7 | TRBV7-6 | . | TRBD1 | TGTGCCAGCAGCCCGAATGCGGCAGGGGGCGGCTACGAGCAGTACTTC | CASSPNAAGGGYEQYF
TRBJ2-1 | TRBV14 | . | TRBD2 | TGTGCCAGCAGCCAAGAGGAGTGGCGGGAGGGCCCCAATGAGCAGTTCTTC | CASSQEEWREGPNEQFF
TRBJ2-3 | TRBV28 | . | TRBD2 | TGTGCCAGCAGCGGGAGGGCCGGCACGCAGTATTTT | CASSGRAGTQYF
TRBJ2-1 | TRBV2 | . | TRBD2 | TGTGCCAGCAGTCCAGGACGGACTAGCGGGATGGGTGAGCAGTTCTTC | CASSPGRTSGMGEQFF
TRBJ2-7 | TRBV5-1 | . | . | TGCGCCAGCAGCTTAGGGATCGGACAGCTCTACGAGCAGTACTTC | CASSLGIGQLYEQYF
TRBJ2-7 | TRBV5-4 | once | . | TGTGCCAGCAGCTTGTGGGAGGCCTACGAGCAGTACTTC | CASSLWEAYEQYF
TRBJ1-1 | TRBV29-1 | . | . | TGCAGCGTTGAATCGGGTTGGTTGGCTTTCTTT | CSVESGWLAFF
TRBJ1-1 | TRBV6-5 | . | . | TGTGCCAGCAGGAGACAGGAGATGAACACTGAAGCTTTCTTT | CASRRQEMNTEAFF
TRBJ2-3 | TRBV6-4 | . | TRBD2 | TGTGCCAGCAAACGGACTAGCGGGAGGGAAGATACGCAGTATTTT | CASKRTSGREDTQYF
TRBJ1-1 | TRBV3-1/TRBV3-2 | . | . | TGTGCCAGCAGGGACAGTTTCTACAGTGAAGCTTTCTTT | CASRDSFYSEAFF
TRBJ1-2 | TRBV14 | . | . | TGTGCCAGCAGCCAAGATTTGGGGCTTGGCGGCTACACCTTC | CASSQDLGLGGYTF
TRBJ2-7 | TRBV6-6 | . | . | TGTGCCAGCAGCTCAGGGGTATCCTCCTACGAGCAGTACTTC | CASSSGVSSYEQYF
TRBJ1-2 | TRBV5-5 | . | . | TGTGCCAGCAGCCTCAACAGGAACCCCTATGGCTACACCTTC | CASSLNRNPYGYTF
TRBJ1-3 | TRBV3-1/TRBV3-2 | . | . | TGTGCCAGCAGCTTAAGGGGCCCCGGGGGGAGCTCTGGAAACACCATATATTTT | CASSLRGPGGSSGNTIYF
TRBJ1-5 | TRBV21-1 | . | . | TGTGCCAGCAGACAGGGAGATGGGATGGGTGGGTATAGCAATCAGCCCCAGCATTTT | CASRQGDGMGGYSNQPQHF